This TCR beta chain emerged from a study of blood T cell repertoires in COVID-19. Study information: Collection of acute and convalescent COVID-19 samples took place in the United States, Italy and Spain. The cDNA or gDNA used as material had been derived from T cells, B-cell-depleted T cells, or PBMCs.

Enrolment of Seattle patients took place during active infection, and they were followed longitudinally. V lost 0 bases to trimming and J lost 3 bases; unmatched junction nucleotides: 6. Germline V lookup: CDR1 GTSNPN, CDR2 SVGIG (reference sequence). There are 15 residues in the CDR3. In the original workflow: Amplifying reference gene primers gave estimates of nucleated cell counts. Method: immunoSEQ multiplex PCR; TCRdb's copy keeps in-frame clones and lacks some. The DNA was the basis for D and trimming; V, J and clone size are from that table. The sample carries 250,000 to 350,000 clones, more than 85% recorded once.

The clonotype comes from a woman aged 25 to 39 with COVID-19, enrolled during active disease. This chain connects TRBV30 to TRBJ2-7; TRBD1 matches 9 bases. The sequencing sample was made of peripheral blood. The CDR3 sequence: CAWSVAGQGIYEQYF. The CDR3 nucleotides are TGTGCCTGGAGTGTTGCGGGACAGGGTATCTACGAGCAGTACTTC.